Listed below are T cell receptor beta chains from one sample, sequenced in a study of blood T cells in healthy people across ages. TCRdb reprocessed the 5' RACE reads via MiXCR and lists one record per CDR3 protein. The sample carries about 1,600,000 distinct CDR3 sequences, approximately 38% recorded once. The material sequenced was blood. The source is a woman aged 18-35 years in good health. Each CDR3 is given with its conserved first and last residue. D genes are given only for firm matches. Size is omitted from some rows. Given values are once, few, many or a class for expanded clones.

>TRBD1|.|TRBV7-9|TRBJ1-1
TGTGCCAGCAGCCCTGCCAGGGGGCCCTACACTGAAGCTTTCTTT
CASSPARGPYTEAFF
>TRBD1|few|TRBV9|TRBJ2-6
TGTGCCAGCAGCGAGGGAAGATACCGACAGGGGTCTGGGGCCAACGTCCTGACTTTC
CASSEGRYRQGSGANVLTF
>.|.|TRBV7-9|TRBJ2-1
TGTGCCAGCAGCTTAGGGGGGCGGAGGGTTCCGAGCAATGAGCAGTTCTTC
CASSLGGRRVPSNEQFF
>TRBD2|.|TRBV20-1|TRBJ2-1
TGCAGTGCTATGGTCCGGGAGGTTCCCGGGCAGTTCTTC
CSAMVREVPGQFF
>.|.|TRBV5-1|TRBJ1-2
TGCGCCAGCAGCTTGGGACAGATAAAATCGGAAGGCTACACCTTC
CASSLGQIKSEGYTF
>TRBD1|.|TRBV6-2/TRBV6-3|TRBJ1-5
TGTGCCAGCACCAACACGGATGTTTTTGGACAGGGGTTATTTCAGCCCCAGCATTTT
CASTNTDVFGQGLFQPQHF
>.|few|TRBV10-3|TRBJ2-2
TGTGCCATCAACGAATACTCGAACACCGGGGAGCTGTTTTTT
CAINEYSNTGELFF
>.|.|TRBV7-9|TRBJ2-5
TGTGCCAGCAGCTTAGCGGTTAGCGGACGCCTCACCCAGTACTTC
CASSLAVSGRLTQYF
>.|few|TRBV9|TRBJ2-7
TGTGCCAGCAGCGTAGCTTTGGGAATCTACGAGCAGTACTTC
CASSVALGIYEQYF
>TRBD1|.|TRBV10-3|TRBJ1-2
TGTGCCATCAGTGAGTCCCTGACAGGGGCCGGCTACACCTTC
CAISESLTGAGYTF
>TRBD2|.|TRBV20-1|TRBJ2-3
TGCAGTGCTAGAGAATTTCTAGCGGGGACCCTCACAGATACGCAGTATTTT
CSAREFLAGTLTDTQYF
>TRBD2|.|TRBV27|TRBJ2-3
TGTGCCAGCAGTTCCGCGGCTAGCGGGGAAGATACGCAGTATTTT
CASSSAASGEDTQYF
>TRBD1|.|TRBV7-2|TRBJ2-1
TGTGCCAGCAGCTTACTACAGGGGAATGAGCAGTTCTTC
CASSLLQGNEQFF
>.|.|TRBV5-1|TRBJ1-4
TGCGCCAGCAGCTTGGGGGGGCAGGGATCGACTGAAAAACTGTTTTTT
CASSLGGQGSTEKLFF
>TRBD2|once|TRBV20-1|TRBJ2-7
TGCAGTGCTAGAGATATGGGGGGGTACTACGAGCAGTACTTC
CSARDMGGYYEQYF
>.|.|TRBV6-1|TRBJ2-1
TGTGCCAGCAGTCCGGGACTGGATAACAATGAGCAGTTCTTC
CASSPGLDNNEQFF
>.|.|TRBV6-5|TRBJ1-2
TGTGCCAGCAGTTACTCGGCAGGGCTGGTTCACTATGGCTACACCTTC
CASSYSAGLVHYGYTF
>TRBD2|.|TRBV4-1|TRBJ2-1
TGCGCCAGCAGCCAAGAGGTCGGGGGGGCCGTCAATGAGCAGTTCTTC
CASSQEVGGAVNEQFF
>.|.|TRBV10-2|TRBJ2-7
TGCGCCAGCGTCGACACCCAGACCTCCTACGAGCAGTACTTC
CASVDTQTSYEQYF
>.|few|TRBV24-1|TRBJ2-3
TGTGCCACCAGTGGGATGGCGGAGGGCACAGATACGCAGTATTTT
CATSGMAEGTDTQYF
>TRBD2|.|TRBV12-3/TRBV12-4|TRBJ2-4
TGTGCCAGCACCCTCGGGGGGGGCATTCAGTACTTC
CASTLGGGIQYF
>TRBD2|few|TRBV29-1|TRBJ2-1
TGCAGCGTTGAGTACGGGACTAGCGGGAGTTACAATGAGCAGTTCTTC
CSVEYGTSGSYNEQFF
>TRBD2|once|TRBV7-2|TRBJ2-5
TGTGCCAGCAGCCGGGGGACTAGCGGGAGAAAGGAGACCCAGTACTTC
CASSRGTSGRKETQYF
>.|.|TRBV5-5|TRBJ1-4
TGTGCCAGCAGCTTACAGGGCTCTCCTAATGAAAAACTGTTTTTT
CASSLQGSPNEKLFF
>TRBD1|many|TRBV28|TRBJ2-7
TGTGCCAGCACCTCCCTCGGGACAGACAATTCACTCGAGCAGTACTTC
CASTSLGTDNSLEQYF
>.|.|TRBV10-3|TRBJ2-3
TGTGCCATCAGGAAAGGGATGACAGATACGCAGTATTTT
CAIRKGMTDTQYF
>.|.|TRBV7-2|TRBJ2-7
TGTGCCAGCAGCTTAGTATTACGCGAGCAGTACTTC
CASSLVLREQYF
>.|.|TRBV20-1|TRBJ2-5
TGCAGTGCTAGAGATATGTGTAGCCAAGAGACCCAGTACTTC
CSARDMCSQETQYF
>.|.|TRBV6-5|TRBJ2-3
TGTGCCAGCCACGGGGGCCGAAAGGATACGCAGTATTTT
CASHGGRKDTQYF
>TRBD2|many|TRBV6-5|TRBJ2-1
TGTGCCAGCAGCTCCATAGCGGGGAAGTCCTACAATGAGCAGTTCTTC
CASSSIAGKSYNEQFF
>.|.|TRBV4-2|TRBJ2-5
TGTGCCAGCAGCCAAGACCTATCGGAGGGGGAGACCCAGTACTTC
CASSQDLSEGETQYF
>TRBD1|.|TRBV30|TRBJ1-2
TGTGCCTGGACGACAGGGGCTTATGGCTACACCTTC
CAWTTGAYGYTF
>.|few|TRBV4-1|TRBJ2-3
TGCGCCAGCAGCCAAGAGGGGGGGACACCATGGGCGGATACGCAGTATTTT
CASSQEGGTPWADTQYF
>TRBD1|few|TRBV20-1|TRBJ1-5
TGCAGTGCTCAGACCGGGACAGCATATAGCAATCAGCCCCAGCATTTT
CSAQTGTAYSNQPQHF
>TRBD1|.|TRBV12-3/TRBV12-4|TRBJ2-5
TGTGCCAGCAGTCCGGGACAGCAGGGAGAGACCCAGTACTTC
CASSPGQQGETQYF
>.|.|TRBV11-2|TRBJ1-5
TGTGCCAGCAGCATATTGGCCGGGGTCAATCAGCCCCAGCATTTT
CASSILAGVNQPQHF
>.|few|TRBV7-9|TRBJ2-1
TGTGCCAGCAGCTTAAATGAGGGGGCCTACAATGAGCAGTTCTTC
CASSLNEGAYNEQFF
>.|.|TRBV21-1|TRBJ2-7
TGTGCCAGCAGCGGACGAAACAACTCCTACGAGCAGTACTTC
CASSGRNNSYEQYF